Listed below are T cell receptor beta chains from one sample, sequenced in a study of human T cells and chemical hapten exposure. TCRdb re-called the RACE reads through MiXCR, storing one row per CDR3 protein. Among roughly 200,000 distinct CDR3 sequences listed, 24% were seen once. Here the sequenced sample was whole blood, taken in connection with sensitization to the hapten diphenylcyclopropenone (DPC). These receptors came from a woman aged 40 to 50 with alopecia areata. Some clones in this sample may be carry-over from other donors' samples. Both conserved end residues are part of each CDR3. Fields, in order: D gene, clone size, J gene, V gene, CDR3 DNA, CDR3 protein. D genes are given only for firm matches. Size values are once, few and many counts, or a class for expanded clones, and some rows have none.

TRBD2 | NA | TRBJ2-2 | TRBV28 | TGTGCCAGCAGCCCGGCGGGACTAGCGGGAAACACCGGGGAGCTGTTTTTT | CASSPAGLAGNTGELFF
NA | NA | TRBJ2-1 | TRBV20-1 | TGCAGTGCTAGAGTTCTGGGGCAGCCGCAGTTCTTC | CSARVLGQPQFF
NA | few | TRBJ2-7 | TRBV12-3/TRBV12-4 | TGTGCCAGCAGTTTGGGGGGTCGGGGGCAGTACTTC | CASSLGGRGQYF
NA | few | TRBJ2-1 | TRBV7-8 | TGTGCCAGCAGCTTTATCCCCAGGGCACTTAGGGGAGGTGAGCAGTTCTTC | CASSFIPRALRGGEQFF
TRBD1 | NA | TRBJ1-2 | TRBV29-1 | TGCAGCGTTGAAAGGGCCCAGGGGGGCTCTGGCTATGGCTACACCTTC | CSVERAQGGSGYGYTF
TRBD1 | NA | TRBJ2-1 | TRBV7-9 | TGTTCATCTAGAGGGGGGACAGGATCCATCAATGAGCAGTTCTTC | CSSRGGTGSINEQFF
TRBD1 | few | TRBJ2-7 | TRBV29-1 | TGCAGCGGAGGGACAGGGGTAAGCGAGCAGTACTTC | CSGGTGVSEQYF
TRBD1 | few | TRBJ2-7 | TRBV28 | TGTGCCAGCAATCTAGGGCCGGGACAGGTCCCACTCGAGCAGTACTTC | CASNLGPGQVPLEQYF
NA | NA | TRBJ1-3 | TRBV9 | TGTGCCAGCAGCGTAGGTGTCCCCTCTGGAAACACCATATATTTT | CASSVGVPSGNTIYF
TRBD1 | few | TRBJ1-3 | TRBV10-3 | TGTGCCATCACCTGGGACAGAGGAAACACCATATATTTT | CAITWDRGNTIYF
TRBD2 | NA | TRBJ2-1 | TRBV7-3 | TGTGCCAGCAGCTTCAGACTAGCGGGACGTGGGAATGAGCAGTTCTTC | CASSFRLAGRGNEQFF
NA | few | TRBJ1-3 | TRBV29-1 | TGCAGCGCTTCAACCTCTGGAAACACCATATATTTT | CSASTSGNTIYF
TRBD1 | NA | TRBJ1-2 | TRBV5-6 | TGTGCCAGCAGCCTCCTAACAGGGGGTGGAAGTGGCTACACCTTC | CASSLLTGGGSGYTF
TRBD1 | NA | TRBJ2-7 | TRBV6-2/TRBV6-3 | TGTGCCAGCAGGAACTTACAGGGGGCCTCGCCCTACGAGCAGTACTTC | CASRNLQGASPYEQYF
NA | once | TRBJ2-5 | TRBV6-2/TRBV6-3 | TGTGCCAGCACCACGGACTATCCAGAGACCCAGTACTTC | CASTTDYPETQYF
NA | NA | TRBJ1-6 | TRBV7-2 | TGTGCCAGCAGCTTAGGCTCTTACTCCTATAATTCACCCCTCCACTTT | CASSLGSYSYNSPLHF
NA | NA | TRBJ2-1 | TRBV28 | TGTGCCAGCACGGAGCGCCCAAGCTCCTACAATGAGCAGTTCTTC | CASTERPSSYNEQFF
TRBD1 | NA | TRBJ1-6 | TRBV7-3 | TGTGCCAGCAGCGGCGGGACAGGTGGACCCCTCCACTTT | CASSGGTGGPLHF
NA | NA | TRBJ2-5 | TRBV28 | TGTGCCAGCGGAAGGGCGAATCAAGAGACCCAGTACTTC | CASGRANQETQYF
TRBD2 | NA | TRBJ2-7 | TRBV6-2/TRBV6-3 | TGTGCCAGCAGCCCCGGGACTAGCGGGCTGTTCCCCTACGAGCAGTACTTC | CASSPGTSGLFPYEQYF
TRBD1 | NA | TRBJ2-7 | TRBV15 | TGTGCCACCAGCAGGGCCGGGACAGGGACCTACGAGCAGTACTTC | CATSRAGTGTYEQYF
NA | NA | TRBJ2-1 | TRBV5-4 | TGTGCCAGCAGCTGGGCAAAGGGGGGGACCGCCTTAGGTGAGCAGTTCTTC | CASSWAKGGTALGEQFF
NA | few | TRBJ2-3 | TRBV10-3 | TGTGCCATCCGCACTATCCCCACAGATACGCAGTATTTT | CAIRTIPTDTQYF
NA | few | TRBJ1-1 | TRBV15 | TGTGCCACCAGCAGAGATCTCACTGAAGCTTTCTTT | CATSRDLTEAFF
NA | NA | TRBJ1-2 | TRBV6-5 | TGTGCCAGCTGTCTTGGGGGCGATAACTATGGCTACACCTTC | CASCLGGDNYGYTF
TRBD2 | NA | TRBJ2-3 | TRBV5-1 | TGCGCCAGCAGCTTAAGGCCTAGCGGGAACACAGATACGCAGTATTTT | CASSLRPSGNTDTQYF
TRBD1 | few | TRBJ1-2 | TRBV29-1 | TGCAGCGTTGAACATACAGGGGCTGCTGGCTACACCTTC | CSVEHTGAAGYTF
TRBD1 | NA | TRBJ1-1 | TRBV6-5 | TGTGCCAGCAGTTACTCCGAGGGGGCGACTGAAGCTTTCTTT | CASSYSEGATEAFF
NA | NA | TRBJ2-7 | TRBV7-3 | TGTGCCAGCAGCCCTTCGGGGGGACAGAACTACGAGCAGTACTTC | CASSPSGGQNYEQYF
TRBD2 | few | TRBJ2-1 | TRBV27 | TGTGCCAGCAGTTCTCGGACTAGCGAGTATGGTGAGCAGTTCTTC | CASSSRTSEYGEQFF
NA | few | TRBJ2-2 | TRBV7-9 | TGTGCCAGCAGCCGACGGGCCCAGAACACCGGGGAGCTGTTTTTT | CASSRRAQNTGELFF
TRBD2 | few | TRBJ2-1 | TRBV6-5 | TGTGCCAGCGGCCCGGGACTAGCGGCCTACAATGAGCAGTTCTTC | CASGPGLAAYNEQFF
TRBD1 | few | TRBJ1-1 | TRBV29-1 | TGCAGCGTCTCGGACAGGATGAACACTGAAGCTTTCTTT | CSVSDRMNTEAFF
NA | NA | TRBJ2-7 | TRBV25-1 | TGTGCCAGCAGTGTAGGCTACGAGCAGTACTTC | CASSVGYEQYF
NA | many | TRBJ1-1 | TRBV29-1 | TGCAGCGTTGAAGATCGAAGCCTGGCTTTCTTT | CSVEDRSLAFF
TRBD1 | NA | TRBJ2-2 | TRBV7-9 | TGTGCCAGCAGCAGGAGGACAGGAGGACCGAACACCGGGGAGCTGTTTTTT | CASSRRTGGPNTGELFF
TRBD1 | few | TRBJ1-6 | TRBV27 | TGTGCCAGCAGACAAACAGGGGGCTATAATTCACCCCTCCACTTT | CASRQTGGYNSPLHF
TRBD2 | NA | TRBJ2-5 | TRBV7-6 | TGTGCCAGCAGCTCAGGACTAGCGGAGCCTAAAGAGACCCAGTACTTC | CASSSGLAEPKETQYF
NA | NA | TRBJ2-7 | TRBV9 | TGTGCCAGCAGCCCCAGACAGGCTACGGCCTACGAGCAGTACTTC | CASSPRQATAYEQYF
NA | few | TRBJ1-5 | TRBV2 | TGTGCCAGCAGTACAGGGCCGGGACAGCCCCAGCATTTT | CASSTGPGQPQHF
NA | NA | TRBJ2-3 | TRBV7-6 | TGTGCCAGCAGCCAAAGAAGGGCGGGCGCAGATACGCAGTATTTT | CASSQRRAGADTQYF
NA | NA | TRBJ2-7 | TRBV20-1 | TGCAGTGCTAGAGATCAGGCTCTAGGGGGAGTATACGAGCAGTACTTC | CSARDQALGGVYEQYF
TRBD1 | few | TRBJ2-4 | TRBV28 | TGTGCCAGCCGTCAGGGGGCTGGGATTCAGTACTTC | CASRQGAGIQYF
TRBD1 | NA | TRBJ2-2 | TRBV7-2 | TGTGCCAGCAGCTTGCGGACAGGGATGAACACCGGGGAGCTGTTTTTT | CASSLRTGMNTGELFF
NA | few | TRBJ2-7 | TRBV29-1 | TGCAGCGTCATCGACGGGCCCTACGAGCAGTACTTC | CSVIDGPYEQYF
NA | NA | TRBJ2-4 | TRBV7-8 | TGTGCCAGCAGCCCGACTTCCGGGACATTATACATTCAGTACTTC | CASSPTSGTLYIQYF
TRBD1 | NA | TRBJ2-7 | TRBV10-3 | TGTGCCATCAGTGAGCCCATACCGGGACAGGGGACCTACGAGCAGTACTTC | CAISEPIPGQGTYEQYF
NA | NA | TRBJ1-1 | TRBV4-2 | TGTGCCAGCAGCCAAGGGGCTGTGGCGTCGGGCACTGAAGCTTTCTTT | CASSQGAVASGTEAFF
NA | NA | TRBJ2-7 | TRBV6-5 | TGTGCCAGCGAGTCGGCCTACGAGCAGTACTTC | CASESAYEQYF
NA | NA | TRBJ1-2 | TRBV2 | TGTGCCAGCAGGCAAGAAGGGACAAACTATGGCTACACCTTC | CASRQEGTNYGYTF
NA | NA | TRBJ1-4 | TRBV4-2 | TGTGCCAGCAGCCAAGATGGCCTTTTAATCGGAAAACTGTTTTTT | CASSQDGLLIGKLFF
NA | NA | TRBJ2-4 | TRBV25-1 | TGTGCCAGCAGTGGGACGGGCAAAAACATTCAGTACTTC | CASSGTGKNIQYF